These T cell receptor beta chains were read from a single sample in a study of human T cells and chemical hapten exposure. In TCRdb, the RACE reads were re-called with MiXCR into one record per CDR3 protein. The table lists about 340,000 distinct CDR3 sequences, approximately 6.3% of them singletons. The material sequenced was whole blood, taken in connection with sensitization to the hapten diphenylcyclopropenone (DPC). These receptors all come from a woman aged 18-30 years with alopecia areata. Some clones in this sample may be carry-over from other donors' samples. The conserved cysteine and the conserved F or W are not part of the CDR3 here. Fields, in order: clone size, V gene, J gene, CDR3 protein. The size field is filled for only some rows; it gives once, few, many or a size class.

few	TRBV24-1	TRBJ2-1	ATSLQGDEQF
many	TRBV7-2	TRBJ2-1	ASSFLISYNEQF
once	TRBV6-2/TRBV6-3	TRBJ1-1	ASSPGTAHEATEAF
many	TRBV2	TRBJ2-3	ASGGQGTDTQY
-	TRBV12-2	TRBJ2-2	ASRLRTVNTGELF
-	TRBV18	TRBJ1-2	ASSSLLSTLD
few	TRBV28	TRBJ2-7	ASSTTGGSYEQY
many	TRBV15	TRBJ2-5	ATSRDGGSGETQY
-	TRBV20-1	TRBJ1-5	SARIGQNIGGHQPQH
-	TRBV9	TRBJ1-3	ASNPAGTGGVSSGNTIY
many	TRBV6-5	TRBJ2-3	ASSYSTTPDTQY
-	TRBV28	TRBJ2-5	ASSLYETQY
few	TRBV27	TRBJ1-6	ASSFEEGDPPLH
few	TRBV12-3/TRBV12-4	TRBJ1-6	ASSLGIRGAGNSPLH
-	TRBV4-3	TRBJ2-3	ASSQDYRPGSDTQY
-	TRBV10-1	TRBJ2-7	ASSVSRSSYEQY
few	TRBV5-1	TRBJ1-2	ASSLGGSSYGYT
few	TRBV11-2	TRBJ2-3	ASSPGVRADTQY
few	TRBV20-1	TRBJ2-4	SARGSGGRNIQY
-	TRBV4-1	TRBJ1-6	ASSQVPPGVQRSPLH
many	TRBV14	TRBJ2-1	ASSQGNSPEQF
many	TRBV27	TRBJ2-7	ASSLIAGESYEQY
many	TRBV4-2	TRBJ2-6	ASSQVDGANVLT
many	TRBV7-8	TRBJ2-5	ASSSSVWKETQY
few	TRBV10-3	TRBJ2-7	AISEQGNEQY
many	TRBV18	TRBJ1-2	ASSPMSYGYT
many	TRBV14	TRBJ2-6	ASSQEWGATGANVLT
-	TRBV4-3	TRBJ2-3	ASSQVGISTDTQY
few	TRBV12-3/TRBV12-4	TRBJ2-2	ASTQGDTGELF
-	TRBV27	TRBJ2-2	ASSLFAGNTGELF
few	TRBV3-1	TRBJ1-1	ASTRAPPGGIPSEAF
-	TRBV4-1	TRBJ2-3	ASSQDYDGADTQY
-	TRBV27	TRBJ1-2	ASSEGGAAYGYT
few	TRBV14	TRBJ2-7	ASSQSYGMYEQY
once	TRBV6-2/TRBV6-3	TRBJ1-2	ASSTPGTGGYGYT
many	TRBV4-2	TRBJ2-6	ASSQDFDSGANVLT
few	TRBV5-1	TRBJ2-7	ASSAATIYEQY
many	TRBV6-5	TRBJ2-3	ASSNGTSVVADTQY